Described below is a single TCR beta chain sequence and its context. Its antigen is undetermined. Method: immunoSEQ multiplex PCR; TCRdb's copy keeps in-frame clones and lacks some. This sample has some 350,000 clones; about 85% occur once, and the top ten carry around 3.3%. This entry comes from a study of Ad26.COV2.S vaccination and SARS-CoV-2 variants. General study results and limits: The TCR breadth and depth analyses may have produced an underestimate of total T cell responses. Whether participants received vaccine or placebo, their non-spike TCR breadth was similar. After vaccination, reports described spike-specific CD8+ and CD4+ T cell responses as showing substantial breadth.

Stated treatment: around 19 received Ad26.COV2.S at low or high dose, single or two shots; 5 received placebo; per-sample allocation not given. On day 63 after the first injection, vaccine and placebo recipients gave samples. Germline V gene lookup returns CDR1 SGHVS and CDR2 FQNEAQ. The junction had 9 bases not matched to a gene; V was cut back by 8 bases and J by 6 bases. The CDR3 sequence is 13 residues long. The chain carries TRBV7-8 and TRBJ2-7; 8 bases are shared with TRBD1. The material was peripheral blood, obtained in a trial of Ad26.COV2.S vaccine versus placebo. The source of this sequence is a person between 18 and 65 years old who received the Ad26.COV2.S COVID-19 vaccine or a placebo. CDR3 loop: CASGAGGFSEQYF. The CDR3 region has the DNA TGTGCCAGCGGCGCAGGGGGCTTTTCCGAGCAGTACTTC.